The clone carrying this TCR beta chain appeared a single time. The data stem from a study of shared T cell receptors in the human thymus. This CDR3 is built from 16 residues. Germline V gene lookup returns CDR1 SGDLS and CDR2 YYNGEE. J gave up 4 bases and V 1 base, and 5 bases lay outside the gene matches. Some clones are missing from TCRdb's copy, which holds only in-frame ones; the method was immunoSEQ multiplex PCR. The table records roughly 710,000 clones, around 85% of them present only once. The same sample was also studied in work on human thymus T cells.

Input material: thymocytes. This chain links TRBV9 with TRBJ1-1, with 12 bases aligning to TRBD1. The sequence was obtained from a girl under three years old with a congenital heart defect. For the CDR3, the DNA is TGTGCCAGCAGCGTAAAGGGACAGGGGGCCATCACTGAAGCTTTCTTT. Translation gives CASSVKGQGAITEAFF.